Sequencing of this T cell receptor beta chain was carried out in a study of response to subunit inactivated influenza vaccine. Whole-study results and caveats: The authors offered the suggestion that each seasonal influenza vaccination recruits few new T cells.

TCRdb ran MiXCR on the RT-PCR reads and lists one entry per CDR3 protein. The table includes about 520,000 distinct CDR3 sequences, 25% detected once. Germline assignment: CDR1 MNHNS and CDR2 SASEGT. The J segment lost 8 bases and the V segment lost 2 bases, leaving 19 bases of the junction unmatched. This CDR3 contains 20 residues. This clonotype was recorded a few times. Its antigen is currently unknown. V usage is TRBV6-1 and J usage is TRBJ2-3; 13 positions agree with TRBD2. The specimen was CD4+ T cells sorted from PBMCs, collected 4 to 6 days after vaccination. This clonotype originated in a man in his fifties or sixties who received an inactivated influenza vaccine. The CDR3 here is CASSEIRLAGGPDSRCTQYF. In nucleotides, the CDR3 is TGTGCCAGCAGTGAAATCCGACTAGCGGGAGGCCCCGACTCCAGATGTACGCAGTATTTT.